A selection of T cell receptor beta chains follows, all from one sample in a study of cytomegalovirus exposure and HLA in healthy donors. Profiled with immunoSEQ multiplex PCR; TCRdb holds only in-frame clones, not every one. The sample yields 200,000 to 250,000 clones, roughly 80% seen once. The sequenced material came from PBMCs. The receptors shown here come from a man aged 35-49 years in good health and CMV-seronegative. Both conserved end residues are trimmed from each CDR3. The order of the fields is CDR3 protein, J gene, V gene.

CDR3 protein: ASSNGQAPGNTIY
J gene: TRBJ1-3
V gene: TRBV7-6

CDR3 protein: ASGGTGRGTGELF
J gene: TRBJ2-2
V gene: TRBV2

CDR3 protein: SVGGIAGSSYNEQF
J gene: TRBJ2-1
V gene: TRBV29-1

CDR3 protein: ASLPRGKRIENTGELF
J gene: TRBJ2-2
V gene: TRBV5-8

CDR3 protein: ASSPRTGVWIYGYT
J gene: TRBJ1-2
V gene: TRBV7-2

CDR3 protein: ASSEGQGARETQY
J gene: TRBJ2-5
V gene: TRBV7-9

CDR3 protein: ASSQGTSGRLSTGELF
J gene: TRBJ2-2
V gene: TRBV4-2

CDR3 protein: ATSRGQVDQPQH
J gene: TRBJ1-5
V gene: TRBV15

CDR3 protein: ASQGRTGGYQPQH
J gene: TRBJ1-5
V gene: TRBV27

CDR3 protein: ATGRRTGGRDEQY
J gene: TRBJ2-7
V gene: TRBV15

CDR3 protein: ASSQDSTNTEAF
J gene: TRBJ1-1
V gene: TRBV7-9

CDR3 protein: ASSDNGEGYT
J gene: TRBJ1-2
V gene: TRBV6-4

CDR3 protein: ASSQLSGSGYEQY
J gene: .
V gene: TRBV4-2

CDR3 protein: ASSSRGVGERSYEQY
J gene: TRBJ2-7
V gene: TRBV7-8

CDR3 protein: ASSFIRDFNEQF
J gene: TRBJ2-1
V gene: TRBV12-1

CDR3 protein: ASSSGGNQPQH
J gene: TRBJ1-5
V gene: TRBV5-4

CDR3 protein: ASSLGLAPLDTQY
J gene: TRBJ2-3
V gene: TRBV28

CDR3 protein: ASSQEKGLAGGPFEETQY
J gene: TRBJ2-5
V gene: TRBV14

CDR3 protein: ASSLDLNTEAF
J gene: TRBJ1-1
V gene: TRBV7-7

CDR3 protein: ASSNTGIGYGYT
J gene: TRBJ1-2
V gene: TRBV6-5

CDR3 protein: ASSPLAGGTDTQY
J gene: TRBJ2-3
V gene: TRBV5-1

CDR3 protein: ASREGQGGSPLH
J gene: TRBJ1-6
V gene: TRBV2

CDR3 protein: ASSFPGGEQF
J gene: TRBJ2-1
V gene: TRBV7-3

CDR3 protein: ASSSSSGRAYEQY
J gene: TRBJ2-7
V gene: TRBV7-2

CDR3 protein: ASTPSGGERTEAF
J gene: TRBJ1-1
V gene: TRBV11-1

CDR3 protein: AWSVQGGNSPLH
J gene: TRBJ1-6
V gene: TRBV30

CDR3 protein: ASLVRSGGNNEQF
J gene: TRBJ2-1
V gene: TRBV6-6

CDR3 protein: ASTPRDFFGTQY
J gene: TRBJ2-5
V gene: TRBV6-5

CDR3 protein: ASSLTIRLAASSYEQY
J gene: .
V gene: TRBV2

CDR3 protein: SANAWTPDTQY
J gene: TRBJ2-3
V gene: TRBV29-1

CDR3 protein: ASSVEDSSYNEQF
J gene: TRBJ2-1
V gene: TRBV9

CDR3 protein: ASSAGGSTEAF
J gene: TRBJ1-1
V gene: TRBV9

CDR3 protein: ASSSGTGGETQY
J gene: TRBJ2-5
V gene: TRBV5-1

CDR3 protein: ASSSRTGEQY
J gene: TRBJ2-7
V gene: TRBV11-2

CDR3 protein: AISESNRGLQTNEKLF
J gene: TRBJ1-4
V gene: TRBV10-3

CDR3 protein: ASSQKTGEVSNQPQH
J gene: TRBJ1-5
V gene: TRBV4-1

CDR3 protein: ASSLRSSGVGNTIY
J gene: TRBJ1-3
V gene: TRBV11-2

CDR3 protein: ASSLVQGDRETQY
J gene: TRBJ2-5
V gene: TRBV5-6

CDR3 protein: ASSPTGYSNQPQH
J gene: TRBJ1-5
V gene: TRBV7-9

CDR3 protein: ASSPNGNSRWGYYGYT
J gene: TRBJ1-2
V gene: TRBV5-6

CDR3 protein: ASTPDRAYGYT
J gene: TRBJ1-2
V gene: TRBV19

CDR3 protein: ASSPGDRSLTSSGNTIY
J gene: TRBJ1-3
V gene: TRBV5-1

CDR3 protein: ASSSTTRYNEQF
J gene: TRBJ2-1
V gene: TRBV5-1

CDR3 protein: ASSPHRDRVGEQY
J gene: TRBJ2-7
V gene: TRBV7-2

CDR3 protein: ASSDRGQGAGELF
J gene: TRBJ2-2
V gene: TRBV9

CDR3 protein: ASSPRAGEETQY
J gene: TRBJ2-5
V gene: TRBV28